Below, 3 T cell receptor beta chains from the same sample are listed, as sequenced in a study of cytomegalovirus exposure and HLA in healthy donors. The method was immunoSEQ multiplex PCR; TCRdb's version includes in-frame clones alone and lacks a portion of them. In the table there are about 350,000 clones, roughly 87% of which are singletons. Sample: PBMCs. These receptors all stem from a woman younger than 45 in good health and CMV-seropositive.

The genes are TRBV5-1 and TRBJ2-1; a weak D match, TRBD1 (6 bases). The germline V gene has CDR1 SGHRS and CDR2 YFSETQ. With 4 bases removed from V and 6 bases from J, the gap between germline ends came to 17 bases. This CDR3 spans 15 amino acids. The CDR3 region is CASSPGQLGANEQFF. The CDR3 DNA is TGCGCCAGCAGCCCCGGACAACTGGGGGCCAATGAGCAGTTCTTC.

This chain uses TRBV4-3 with TRBJ2-1; D may match TRBD1 or TRBD2 (5 bases each). The CDR3 has 14 amino acids. Between the trimmed V and J ends, which lost 2 bases and 7 bases, there was a span of 12 bases. The germline gives CDR1 LGHNA, CDR2 YSLEER. DNA of the CDR3: TGCGCCAGCAGCCAAATGATCGGGGCGAATGAGCAGTTCTTC. Translation gives CASSQMIGANEQFF.

The chain recombines TRBV6-1 with TRBJ1-5, with D unclear. Germline CDR1 MNHNS, CDR2 SASEGT. This CDR3 region has 13 residues. Trimming took 4 bases from V and 8 from J, leaving 12 bases between them. In nucleotides, the CDR3 is TGTGCCAGCAGTGGAGAAGGGCTGAAGCCCCAGCATTTT. This sequence encodes CASSGEGLKPQHF.